This T cell receptor beta chain emerged from a study of graft-versus-host responses after intestinal transplantation. Study background: In this cohort, recipients had multivisceral, liver-intestinal, or isolated intestinal transplants. The recipients all started with anti-thymocyte globulin induction and then took tacrolimus and steroids for approximately 3 years. Study conclusions and caveats: The authors found GvH clones in recipient marrow, some appearing first in ileum or blood. Early declines in HvG clones that occurred post-transplant were associated with peak circulating GvH clone levels.

As for this clone: Its matching antigen is unknown.

V was pared by 4 bases and J by 1 base, with 2 bases of the junction left unmatched. The CDR3 covers 14 residues. Germline assignment: CDR1 SGHRS and CDR2 YFSETQ. Profiled with immunoSEQ multiplex PCR; TCRdb holds only in-frame clones, not every one. Of some 84,000 clones listed, approximately 78% are singletons. The clonotype comes from a human donor who received an intestinal transplant. V and J are TRBV5-1 and TRBJ2-3; 8 positions match TRBD2. The source was unstimulated CD4+ T cells sorted from spleen or lymph node cells, collected before intestinal transplant. The CDR3 DNA follows: TGCGCCAGCAGCCAACTAGCGGGCACAGATACGCAGTATTTT. This translates into CASSQLAGTDTQYF.